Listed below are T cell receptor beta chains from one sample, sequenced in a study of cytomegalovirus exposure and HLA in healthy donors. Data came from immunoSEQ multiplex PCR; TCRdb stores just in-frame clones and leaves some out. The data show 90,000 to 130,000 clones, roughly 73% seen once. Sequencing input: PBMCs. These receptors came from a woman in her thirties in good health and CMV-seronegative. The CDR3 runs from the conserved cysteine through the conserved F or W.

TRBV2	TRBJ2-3	CASSDSSLSVTDTQYF
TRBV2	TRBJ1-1	CASSEAQGSMAEAFF
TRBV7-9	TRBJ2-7	CASSPAGNYEQYF
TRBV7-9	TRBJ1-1	CASSQGQGIAEAFF
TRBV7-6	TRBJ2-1	CASSQPTGGPNEQFF
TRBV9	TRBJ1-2	CASRGPPSANYGYTF
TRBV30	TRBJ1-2	CAWSRQGLQGGYTF
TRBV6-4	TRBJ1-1	CASSRVEGAEAFF
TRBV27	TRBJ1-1	CASSPTGTLKAFF
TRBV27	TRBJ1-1	CASSLTRQGLDAFF
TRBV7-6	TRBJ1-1	CASSLVGDRVSGTEAFF
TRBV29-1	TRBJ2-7	CSVEVTAQGLSYEQYF